The source of this T cell receptor beta chain is a study of spatial heterogeneity in lung cancer. Overall study context: PBMC samples from follow-up, where available, were sequenced a median of approximately two years after resection. The average appearance count of each unique TCR and UMI combination in raw reads was more than nine.

Stated time point: blood at routine non-recurrence follow-up after resection. Carried by each TCR cDNA molecule was a unique molecular identifier. TCRdb ran MiXCR on the 5' RACE reads and lists one entry per CDR3 protein. The data contain 55,000 to 75,000 distinct CDR3 sequences, over 7% of them singletons. Findings and limits, study-wide: Ubiquitous expanded tumor TCRs were seen in blood more at resection than at follow-up.

Germline CDR1 is SGDLS and CDR2 is YYNGEE. CDR3 size: 12 residues. V dropped 3 bases and J dropped 7 bases, with 7 bases sitting between them. A remark on this clonotype: Its specificity is not known. A single base separates this from a much larger clone, so it may be a read error.

The genes are TRBV9 and TRBJ2-2, with D perhaps matching TRBD1 (6 bases). Material: PBMCs, obtained at follow-up. This TCR came from a female donor with early-stage non-small cell lung cancer. The CDR3 protein is CASSGGHGELFF. CDR3 DNA sequence: TGTGCCAGCAGCGGGGGGCACGGGGAGCTGTTTTTT.